This note documents a single T cell receptor (beta chain) sequence. The sample comes from a study of cytomegalovirus exposure and HLA in healthy donors. Looked up from germline, CDR1 is SGHDN and CDR2 is FVKESK. The germline V and J ends were trimmed by 1 base and 2 bases, with 13 bases remaining between them. CDR3 size: 16 residues. Primers included in the PCR were 60 Vbeta and 13 Jbeta primers. TCRdb keeps only in-frame clones here, not all; method: immunoSEQ multiplex PCR. This repertoire shows roughly 150,000 clones, roughly 81% found once; its top ten account for about 2.7%. Material for sequencing was PBMCs. V is TRBV14 and J is TRBJ2-3; D uncertain. The sequence was collected from a young man in good health and CMV-seropositive. The CDR3 DNA reads TGTGCCAGCAGCCAAGGACTGGTCCTTTCCACAGATACGCAGTATTTT. It encodes CASSQGLVLSTDTQYF.